This T cell receptor beta chain was captured by sequencing in a study of OX40 agonist ivuxolimab in advanced cancers. Study information: Each patient was given ivuxolimab into a vein every 2 weeks, at 0.01 to 10 mg/kg. Each dose-escalation patient presented with hepatocellular carcinoma, melanoma, renal cell or head and neck cancer.

Assay: immunoSEQ multiplex PCR; the TCRdb copy retains only in-frame clones and omits some. The sample consists of tens of thousands of clones, roughly 80% of them appearing once. Comment on this clone: Its antigen is not identified.

Germline V gives CDR1 MGHRA, CDR2 YSYEKL. The CDR3 is 16 amino acids. Losses at the gene ends were 3 bases for V and 5 bases for J; bases not matched to a gene: 8. Notes on the study in general: Circulating CD4+ and CD8+ T cells showed clonal expansion by week 6 at 0.1 to 3.0 mg/kg. CD8+ T cells (on average) carried more expanded clones than CD4+ T cells.

Sequenced material: CD4+ or CD8+ T cells sorted from blood, taken in a trial of the OX40 agonist ivuxolimab. This clonotype originated in an adult with an advanced solid tumor such as melanoma, head and neck, liver or kidney cancer. V usage is TRBV4-1 and J usage is TRBJ2-3; 10 nucleotides align to TRBD1. The CDR3 region is CASSQPGQGIGDTQYF. The CDR3 DNA reads as TGCGCCAGCAGCCAGCCGGGACAGGGGATAGGAGATACGCAGTATTTT.